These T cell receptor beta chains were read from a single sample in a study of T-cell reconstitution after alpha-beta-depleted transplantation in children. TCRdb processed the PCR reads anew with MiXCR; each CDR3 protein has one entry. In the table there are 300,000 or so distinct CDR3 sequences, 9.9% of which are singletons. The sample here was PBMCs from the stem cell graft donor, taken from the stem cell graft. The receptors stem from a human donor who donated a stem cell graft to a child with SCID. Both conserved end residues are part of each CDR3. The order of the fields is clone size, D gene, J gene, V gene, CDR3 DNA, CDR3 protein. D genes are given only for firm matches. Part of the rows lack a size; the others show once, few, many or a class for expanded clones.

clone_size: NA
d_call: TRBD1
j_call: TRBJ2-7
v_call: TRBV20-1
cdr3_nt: TGCAGTGCTAGACGACAGGGGAACGAGCAGTACTTC
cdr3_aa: CSARRQGNEQYF

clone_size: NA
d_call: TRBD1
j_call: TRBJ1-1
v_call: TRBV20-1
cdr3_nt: TGCAGTGCTATGGGACAGCGGACTGAAGCTTTCTTT
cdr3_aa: CSAMGQRTEAFF

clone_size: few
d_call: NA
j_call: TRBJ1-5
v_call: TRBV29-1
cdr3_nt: TGCAGCGTTGAAGGACCGGGACAGCCCCAGCATTTT
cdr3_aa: CSVEGPGQPQHF

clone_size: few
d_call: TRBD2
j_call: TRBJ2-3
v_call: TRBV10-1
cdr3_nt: TGCGCCAGCAGTGAATCGGCGGGGGAGAGCACAGATACGCAGTATTTT
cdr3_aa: CASSESAGESTDTQYF

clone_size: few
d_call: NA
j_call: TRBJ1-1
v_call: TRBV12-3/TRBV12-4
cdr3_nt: TGTGCCAGCAATAAACGGGGGGCAGCGAACACTGAAGCTTTCTTT
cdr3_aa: CASNKRGAANTEAFF

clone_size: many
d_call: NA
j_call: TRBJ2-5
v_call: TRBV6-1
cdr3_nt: TGTGCCAGCAGTCCGGGACGGAGGGAAGGTTCTCAGTACTTC
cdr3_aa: CASSPGRREGSQYF

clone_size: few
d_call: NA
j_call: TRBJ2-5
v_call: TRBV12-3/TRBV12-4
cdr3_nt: TGTGCCAGCAGTCACCTACAGGGCCACCAAGAGACCCAGTACTTC
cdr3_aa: CASSHLQGHQETQYF

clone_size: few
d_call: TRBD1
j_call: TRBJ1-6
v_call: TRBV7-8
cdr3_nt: TGTGCCAGCAGCACGACAGGGGGTGGTAATTCACCCCTCCACTTT
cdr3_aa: CASSTTGGGNSPLHF

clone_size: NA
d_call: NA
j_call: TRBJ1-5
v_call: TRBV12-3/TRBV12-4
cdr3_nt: TGTGCCAGCAGTCCTTTCCAGGGCCAGCCCCAGCATTTT
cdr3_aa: CASSPFQGQPQHF

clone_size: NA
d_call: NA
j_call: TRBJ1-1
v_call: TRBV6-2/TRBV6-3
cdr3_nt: TGTGCCAGCACCCCCGGCGCCCCTGAAGCTTTCTTT
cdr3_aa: CASTPGAPEAFF

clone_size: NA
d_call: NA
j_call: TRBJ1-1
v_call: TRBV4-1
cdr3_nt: TGCGCCAGCAGCCAACCAGGGTCGAACACTGAAGCTTTCTTT
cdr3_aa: CASSQPGSNTEAFF

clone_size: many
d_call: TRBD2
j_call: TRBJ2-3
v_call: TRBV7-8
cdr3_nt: TGTGCCAGCAGCTCTCTAGCGGGGGGTTCTAGCACAGATACGCAGTATTTT
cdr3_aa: CASSSLAGGSSTDTQYF

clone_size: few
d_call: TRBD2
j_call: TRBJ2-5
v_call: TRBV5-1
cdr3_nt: TGCGCCAGCAGCCCCCGGGAGGGGTTCGGCGAGACCCAGTACTTC
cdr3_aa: CASSPREGFGETQYF

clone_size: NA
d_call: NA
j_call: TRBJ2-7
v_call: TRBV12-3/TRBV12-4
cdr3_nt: TGTGCCAGCAGACCTATCCGAGACACTAAGCAGTACTTC
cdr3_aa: CASRPIRDTKQYF

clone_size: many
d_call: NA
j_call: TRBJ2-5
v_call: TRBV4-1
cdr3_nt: TGCGCCAGCAGCCAAGGGACACCCCGGCAAGAGACCCAGTACTTC
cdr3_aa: CASSQGTPRQETQYF

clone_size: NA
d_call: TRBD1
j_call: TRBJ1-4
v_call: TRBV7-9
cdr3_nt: TGTGCCAGCAGCCACCGGGACAGAAATGAAAAACTGTTTTTT
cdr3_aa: CASSHRDRNEKLFF

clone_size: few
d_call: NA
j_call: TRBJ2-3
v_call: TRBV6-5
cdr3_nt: TGTGCCAGCAGTTACATAGATACGCAGTATTTT
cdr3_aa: CASSYIDTQYF

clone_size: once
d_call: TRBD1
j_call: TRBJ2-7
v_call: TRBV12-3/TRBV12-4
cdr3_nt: TGTGCCAGCAGCGACGACAGGGTAGGCTACGAGCAGTACTTC
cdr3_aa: CASSDDRVGYEQYF

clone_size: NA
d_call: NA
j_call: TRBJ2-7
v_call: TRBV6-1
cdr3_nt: TGTGCCAGCAGTCCGATCGGGACTCCCCACCGGCAGTACTTC
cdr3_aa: CASSPIGTPHRQYF

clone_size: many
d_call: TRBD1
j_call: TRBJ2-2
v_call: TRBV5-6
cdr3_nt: TGTGCCAGCAGCCTGGGACAGGGCGCGAACACCGGGGAGCTGTTTTTT
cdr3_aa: CASSLGQGANTGELFF

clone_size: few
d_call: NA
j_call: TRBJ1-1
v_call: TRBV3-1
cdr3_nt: TGTGCCAGCAGCCAAGGCAGAGGAGCCGGAGCTTTCTTT
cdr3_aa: CASSQGRGAGAFF

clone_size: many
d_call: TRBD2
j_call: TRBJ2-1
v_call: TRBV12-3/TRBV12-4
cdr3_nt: TGTGCCAGCGGCAAGCGGGGCTCCTACAATGAGCAGTTCTTC
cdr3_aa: CASGKRGSYNEQFF

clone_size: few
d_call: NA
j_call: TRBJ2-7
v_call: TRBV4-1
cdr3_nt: TGCGCCAGCAGCCAACCGACGGGATTGGACGAGCAGTACTTC
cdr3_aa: CASSQPTGLDEQYF

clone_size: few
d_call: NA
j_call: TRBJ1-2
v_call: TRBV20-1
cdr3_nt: TGCAGTGCTAGAGATCCAGAGTACTATGGCTACACCTTC
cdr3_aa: CSARDPEYYGYTF

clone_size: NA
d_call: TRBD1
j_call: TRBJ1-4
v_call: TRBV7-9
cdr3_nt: TGTGCCAGCAGCCCCTGGGACAGTAATGAAAAACTGTTTTTT
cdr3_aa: CASSPWDSNEKLFF